This T cell receptor beta chain was captured in a study of cytomegalovirus exposure and HLA in healthy donors. Looking at the study overall: Researchers previously reported finding some 110 million unique TCR beta sequences from roughly 200 million T cells.

At collection, donors were nominally healthy, but unrecorded immune exposures were probable. Germline V gene sequence: CDR1 SNHLY, CDR2 FYNNEI. V lost 10 bases, J lost 8 bases, and 17 bases lay in between. The CDR3 runs 12 residues. The PCR made use of 60 Vbeta and 13 Jbeta primers. Clones were sequenced by immunoSEQ multiplex PCR, and TCRdb holds only the in-frame ones, with some missing. The sample lists approximately 150,000 clones, around 82% occurring once. The chain links TRBV2 to TRBJ1-2; no clear D. The sequenced sample was PBMCs. The TCR sequence derives from a man aged 45 to 65 in good health and CMV-seropositive. Here the CDR3 DNA reads TGTGCCACCGGTGGCCGGGGAGGGGGCTACACCTTC. Translated: CATGGRGGGYTF.